This T cell receptor (beta chain) was recorded in a study of shared T cell receptors in the human thymus. Some clones are missing from TCRdb's copy, which holds only in-frame ones; the method was immunoSEQ multiplex PCR. The table shows under 450,000 clones, with approximately 95% occurring only once. This CDR3 region has 16 residues. The ends were cut back, 5 bases at V and 1 base at J, with 17 bases in the middle. Per germline, CDR1 SGHAT and CDR2 FQNNGV. J is TRBJ1-1 and V is TRBV11-2, with D possibly TRBD1 on 6 matching bases. This TCR was sampled from a human donor. Sequencing was performed on thymocytes. The CDR3 region has the DNA TGTGCCAGCAGCCCTAGCCCGGGCAGGGGGAACACTGAAGCTTTCTTT. It yields the protein CASSPSPGRGNTEAFF.